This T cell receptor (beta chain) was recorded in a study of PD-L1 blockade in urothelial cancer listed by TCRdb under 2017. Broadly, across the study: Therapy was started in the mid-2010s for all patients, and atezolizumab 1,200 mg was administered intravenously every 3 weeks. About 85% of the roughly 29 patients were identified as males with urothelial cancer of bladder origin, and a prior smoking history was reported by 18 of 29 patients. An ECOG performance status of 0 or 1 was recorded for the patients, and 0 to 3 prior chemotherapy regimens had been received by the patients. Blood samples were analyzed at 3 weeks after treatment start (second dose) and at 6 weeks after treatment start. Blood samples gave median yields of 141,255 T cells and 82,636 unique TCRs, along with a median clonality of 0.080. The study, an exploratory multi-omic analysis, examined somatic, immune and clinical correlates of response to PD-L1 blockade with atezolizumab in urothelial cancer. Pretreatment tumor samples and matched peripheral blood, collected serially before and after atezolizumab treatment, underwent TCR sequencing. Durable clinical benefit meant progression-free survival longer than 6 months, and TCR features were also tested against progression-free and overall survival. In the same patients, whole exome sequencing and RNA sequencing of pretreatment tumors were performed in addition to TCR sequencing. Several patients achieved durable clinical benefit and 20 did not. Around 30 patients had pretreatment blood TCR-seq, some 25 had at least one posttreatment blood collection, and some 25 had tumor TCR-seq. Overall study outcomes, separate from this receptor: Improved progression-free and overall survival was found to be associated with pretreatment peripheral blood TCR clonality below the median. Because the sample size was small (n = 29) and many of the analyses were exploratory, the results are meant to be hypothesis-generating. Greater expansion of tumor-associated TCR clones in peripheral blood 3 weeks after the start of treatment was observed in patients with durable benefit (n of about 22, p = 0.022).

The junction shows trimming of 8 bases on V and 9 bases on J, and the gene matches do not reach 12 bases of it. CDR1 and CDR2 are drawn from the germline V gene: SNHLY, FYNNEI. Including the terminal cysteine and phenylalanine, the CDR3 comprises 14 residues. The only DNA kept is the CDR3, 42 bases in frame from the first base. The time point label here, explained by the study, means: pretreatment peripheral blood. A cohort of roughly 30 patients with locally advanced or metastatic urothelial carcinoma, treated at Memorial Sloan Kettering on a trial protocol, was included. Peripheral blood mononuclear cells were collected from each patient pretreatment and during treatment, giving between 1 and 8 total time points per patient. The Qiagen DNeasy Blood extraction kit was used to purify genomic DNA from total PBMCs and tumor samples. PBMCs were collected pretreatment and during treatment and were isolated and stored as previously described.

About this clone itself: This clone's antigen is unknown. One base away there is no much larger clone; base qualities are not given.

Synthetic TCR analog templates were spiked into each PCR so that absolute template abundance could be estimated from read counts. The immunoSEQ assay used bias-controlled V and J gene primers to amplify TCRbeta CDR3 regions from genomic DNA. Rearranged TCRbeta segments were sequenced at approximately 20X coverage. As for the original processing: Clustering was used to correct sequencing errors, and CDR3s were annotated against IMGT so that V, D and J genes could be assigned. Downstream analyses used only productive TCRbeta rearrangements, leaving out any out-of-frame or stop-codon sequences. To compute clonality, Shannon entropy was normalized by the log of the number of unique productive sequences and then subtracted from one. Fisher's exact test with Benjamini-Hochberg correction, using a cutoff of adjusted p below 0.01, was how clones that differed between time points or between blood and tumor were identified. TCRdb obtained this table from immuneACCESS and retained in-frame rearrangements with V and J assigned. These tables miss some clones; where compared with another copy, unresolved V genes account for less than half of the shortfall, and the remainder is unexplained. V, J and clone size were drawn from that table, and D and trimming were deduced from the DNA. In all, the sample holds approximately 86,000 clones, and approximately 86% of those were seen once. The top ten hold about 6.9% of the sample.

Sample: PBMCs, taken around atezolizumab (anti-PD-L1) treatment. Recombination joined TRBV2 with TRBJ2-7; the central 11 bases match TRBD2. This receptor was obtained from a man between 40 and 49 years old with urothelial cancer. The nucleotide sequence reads TGTGCCAGCGTCCCTAGACTAGCGGGGAAGCGGCAGTACTTC. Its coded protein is CASVPRLAGKRQYF. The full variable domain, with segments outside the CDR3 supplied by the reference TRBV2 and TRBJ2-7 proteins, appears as EPEVTQTPSHQVTQMGQEVILRCVPISNHLYFYWYRQILGQKVEFLVSFYNNEISEKSEIFDDQFSVERPDGSNFTLKIRSTKLEDSAMYFCASVPRLAGKRQYFGPGTRLTVT.